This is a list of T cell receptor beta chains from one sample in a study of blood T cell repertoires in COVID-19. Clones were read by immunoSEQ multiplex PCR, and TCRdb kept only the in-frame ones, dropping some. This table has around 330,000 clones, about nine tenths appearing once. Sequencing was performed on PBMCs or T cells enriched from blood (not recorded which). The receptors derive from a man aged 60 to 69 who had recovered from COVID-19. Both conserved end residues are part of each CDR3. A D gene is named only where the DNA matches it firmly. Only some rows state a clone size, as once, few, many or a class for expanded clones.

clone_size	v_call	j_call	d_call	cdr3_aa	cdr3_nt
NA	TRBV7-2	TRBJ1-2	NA	CASSYTGNYGYTF	TGTGCCAGCAGTTATACAGGAAACTATGGCTACACCTTC
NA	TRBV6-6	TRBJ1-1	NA	CASSYSGSGRTEAFF	TGTGCCAGCAGTTACTCGGGCAGCGGGCGCACTGAAGCTTTCTTT
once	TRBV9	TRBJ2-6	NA	CASSFAGALGANVLTF	TGTGCCAGCAGCTTCGCAGGGGCTCTTGGGGCCAACGTCCTGACTTTC
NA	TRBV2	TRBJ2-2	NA	CASRRATGELFF	TGTGCCAGCAGGCGGGCCACCGGGGAGCTGTTTTTT
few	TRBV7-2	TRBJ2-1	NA	CASSLKQPKYNEQFF	TGTGCCAGCAGCTTGAAACAACCGAAATACAATGAGCAGTTCTTC
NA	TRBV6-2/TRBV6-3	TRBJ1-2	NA	CASSYSFPGYGYTF	TGTGCCAGCAGTTACTCCTTCCCGGGATATGGCTACACCTTC
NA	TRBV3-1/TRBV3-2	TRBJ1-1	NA	CASSLPNRDFSPNTEAFF	TGTGCCAGCAGCCTCCCTAACCGGGACTTTTCACCCAACACTGAAGCTTTCTTT
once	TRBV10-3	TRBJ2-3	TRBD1	CAISDKQGVIGDTQYF	TGTGCCATCAGTGACAAACAGGGGGTTATTGGAGATACGCAGTATTTT
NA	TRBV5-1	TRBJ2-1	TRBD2	CASSSTLVAGPYNEQFF	TGCGCCAGCAGCTCAACCCTGGTAGCGGGACCTTACAATGAGCAGTTCTTC
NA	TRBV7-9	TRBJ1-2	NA	CASSLTENPRNYGYTF	TGTGCCAGCAGCTTAACGGAGAACCCACGAAACTATGGCTACACCTTC
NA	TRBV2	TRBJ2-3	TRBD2	CASTREALDTQYF	TGTGCCAGCACGCGGGAGGCTTTAGATACGCAGTATTTT
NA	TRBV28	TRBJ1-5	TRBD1	CASSQGTGDQPQHF	TGTGCCAGCAGTCAAGGGACAGGTGATCAGCCCCAGCATTTT
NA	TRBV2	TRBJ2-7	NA	CASSGHYEQYF	TGTGCCAGCAGCGGACACTACGAGCAGTACTTC
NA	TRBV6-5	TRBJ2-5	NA	CASSYSKGFQETQYF	TGTGCCAGCAGTTACTCGAAGGGGTTCCAAGAGACCCAGTACTTC
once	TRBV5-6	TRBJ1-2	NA	CASSLPGSYGYTF	TGTGCCAGCAGCTTGCCAGGCAGCTATGGCTACACCTTC
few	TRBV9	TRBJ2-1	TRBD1	CASSPRQGPNEQFF	TGTGCCAGCAGCCCCCGACAGGGACCTAATGAGCAGTTCTTC
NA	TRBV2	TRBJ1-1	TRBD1	CASSAQGAISEAFF	TGTGCCAGCAGTGCCCAGGGGGCGATATCTGAAGCTTTCTTT
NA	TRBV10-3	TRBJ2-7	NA	CAISESAREQYF	TGTGCCATCAGTGAGTCAGCGAGAGAGCAGTACTTC
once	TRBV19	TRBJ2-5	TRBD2	CASSIGGGGASAETQYF	TGTGCCAGTAGTATCGGTGGCGGGGGGGCCAGTGCAGAGACCCAGTACTTC